This TCR beta chain appears in the sequencing data of a study of blood T cell repertoires in COVID-19. As for the study in general: Donors in the United States, Italy and Spain gave samples during acute or convalescent COVID-19.

As processed by the authors: Reference gene primer amplification gave nucleated cell count estimates. Only in-frame clones appear in the TCRdb table, and some are missing; sequencing was by immunoSEQ multiplex PCR. The D gene and trimming were derived from the DNA, and the V and J assignments and clone size from that table. The sample lists about 270,000 clones, 88% occurring once. Enrollees, roughly 18 to 90 years old, lived in 20 to 25 US areas. Allocation to cohorts depended on clinical history reported by the participants. This CDR3 spans 16 amino acids. The germline V gene encodes CDR1 SNHLY and CDR2 FYNNEI. J was trimmed by 10 bases and V by 7 bases; bases with no gene match: 16.

This chain uses TRBV2 with TRBJ1-6; 7 positions agree with TRBD1. This TCR was recovered from a woman aged 55-70 years in a cohort exposed to, infected with or recovered from COVID-19 (not recorded which). Specimen: PBMCs or T cells enriched from blood (not recorded which). The CDR3 protein is CASTTTTGERRSPLHF. CDR3 sequence (DNA): TGTGCCAGCACGACCACTACAGGGGAGAGGAGATCACCCCTCCACTTT.